The next 14 T cell receptor beta chains were all read from a single sample in a study of spatial heterogeneity in lung cancer. Time point denoted: sample taken at primary tumor resection. Each CDR3 protein is one row after TCRdb ran MiXCR on the 5' RACE reads. The sample has about 24,000 distinct CDR3 sequences; 2.5% to 4% are singletons. The sequencing used PBMCs, collected at surgery. The receptor source for this set is a female donor with early-stage non-small cell lung cancer.

This clonotype was recorded at least ten times. V is TRBV5-1 and J is TRBJ1-4, with D maybe TRBD1 (6 bases). Trimming stripped 2 bases from V and 2 bases from J, with 7 bases between. CDR1 is SGHRS, CDR2 YFSETQ, per germline. This CDR3 contains 14 residues. DNA for the CDR3: TGCGCCAGCAGCTTAAGGGGGACTAATGAAAAACTGTTTTTT. It encodes CASSLRGTNEKLFF.

This clonotype was detected many times. CDR3 sequence (DNA): TGCAGCGTTCTACCCTGGGAGGGGGAAGGCGGCTATGGCTACACCTTC. Encoded protein: CSVLPWEGEGGYGYTF. The rearrangement uses TRBV29-1 and TRBJ1-2; weak D call: TRBD1 (6 bases). Germline V gives CDR1 SQVTM, CDR2 ANQGSEA. The ends were cut back, 5 bases at V and 4 bases at J, with 23 bases in the middle. The CDR3 sequence is 16 residues long.

This clonotype was seen repeatedly, ten times or more. The V gene is TRBV28, the J gene TRBJ2-7; 13 nucleotides agree with TRBD2. The CDR3 length is 16 residues. CDR1 and CDR2 (germline): MDHEN, SYDVKM. After removal of 5 bases from V and 2 bases from J, the junction contained 6 bases not matched to a gene. The CDR3 protein is CASSAAGTSGTYEQYF. CDR3 nucleotide sequence: TGTGCCAGCAGTGCCGCCGGGACTAGCGGGACCTACGAGCAGTACTTC.

There are many counts of this clonotype. J is TRBJ1-2 and V is TRBV5-1, with a possible D match to TRBD1 (6 bases). Trimming shortened V by 4 bases and J by 7 bases, and 20 bases separated the two germline ends. CDR1 SGHRS and CDR2 YFSETQ come from the germline V gene. The CDR3 has 15 amino acids. CDR3 region: CASSTETGSMGGYTF. The DNA for the CDR3 is TGCGCCAGCAGCACGGAAACAGGGTCGATGGGTGGCTACACCTTC.

This clonotype was seen many times. The V gene is TRBV10-3, the J gene TRBJ2-3; D perhaps matches TRBD2 (5 bases). V gave up 7 bases and J gave up 1 base, with 9 bases separating them. The germline V gene encodes CDR1 ENHRY and CDR2 SYGVKD. CDR3 length equals 13 residues. DNA for the CDR3: TGTGCCATCATGCGGGCCGGCACAGATACGCAGTATTTT. As protein: CAIMRAGTDTQYF.

This clonotype was seen many times. This sequence joins TRBV19 and TRBJ1-2; 7 bases are shared with TRBD1. Germline assignment: CDR1 LNHDA and CDR2 SQIVND (reference sequence). This CDR3 is built from 16 residues. The V segment lost 4 bases and the J segment 0 bases; nucleotides outside the gene matches: 8. The DNA for the CDR3 is TGTGCCAGTAGTAATTCCGGGACAGACTCTAACTATGGCTACACCTTC. This translates into CASSNSGTDSNYGYTF. Combining the CDR3 with reference TRBV19 and TRBJ1-2 gives the whole variable domain DGGITQSPKYLFRKEGQNVTLSCEQNLNHDAMYWYRQDPGQGLRLIYYSQIVNDFQKGDIAEGYSVSREKKESFPLTVTSAQKNPTAFYLCASSNSGTDSNYGYTFGSGTRLTVV.

This clonotype was recorded at least ten times. V and J are TRBV6-1 and TRBJ2-5; D not resolved. This CDR3 is built from 10 residues. V dropped 3 bases and J dropped 5 bases, with 1 base sitting between them. Germline CDR1 reads MNHNS; CDR2 reads SASEGT. CDR3 sequence (DNA): TGTGCCAGCAGTGATGAGACCCAGTACTTC. It yields the protein CASSDETQYF.

The gene calls are TRBV9 and TRBJ2-6; the D gene is possibly TRBD2 (5 bases). CDR1 and CDR2 (germline): SGDLS, YYNGEE. Trimming pared 2 bases from V and 5 bases from J, leaving 23 bases between. The CDR3 runs to 19 residues. CDR3 loop: CASSVSFGVDSGWANVLTF. The CDR3, as DNA: TGTGCCAGCAGCGTTAGTTTCGGGGTCGATAGTGGTTGGGCCAACGTCCTGACTTTC. The full variable domain, in which reference TRBV9 and TRBJ2-6 provide the parts outside the CDR3, is DSGVTQTPKHLITATGQRVTLRCSPRSGDLSVYWYQQSLDQGLQFLIQYYNGEERAKGNILERFSAQQFPDLHSELNLSSLELGDSALYFCASSVSFGVDSGWANVLTFGAGSRLTVL.

This clonotype was seen many times. The chain is built from TRBV19 and TRBJ2-7; 11 positions agree with TRBD2. After removal of 5 bases from V and 5 bases from J, the junction contained 8 bases not matched to a gene. Germline V gene data show CDR1 as LNHDA and CDR2 as SQIVND (reference sequence). CDR3 length: 15 amino acids. CDR3 loop: CASSPTSGSYDEQYF. The CDR3 coding sequence is TGTGCCAGTAGTCCCACTAGCGGGAGTTATGACGAGCAGTACTTC. Variable domain in full (rest from reference TRBV19 and TRBJ2-7): DGGITQSPKYLFRKEGQNVTLSCEQNLNHDAMYWYRQDPGQGLRLIYYSQIVNDFQKGDIAEGYSVSREKKESFPLTVTSAQKNPTAFYLCASSPTSGSYDEQYFGPGTRLTVT.

The table lists this clonotype with many counts. The V gene is TRBV20-1, the J gene TRBJ2-3; TRBD1 matches 9 bases. With V trimmed by 1 base and J by 8 bases, 7 bases remained unmatched. CDR3 length: 14 amino acids. CDR1 and CDR2 from the germline V gene are DFQATT and SNEGSKA (reference sequence). CDR3 amino acids: CSARGTGAQGTQYF. In DNA, the CDR3 is TGCAGTGCTAGAGGGACAGGGGCTCAGGGTACGCAGTATTTT.

This rearrangement joins TRBV19 to TRBJ1-2; 7 positions agree with TRBD1. Germline V CDR1 and CDR2: LNHDA, SQIVND (reference sequence). The CDR3 runs 14 residues. The V and J ends lost 1 base and 4 bases, in that order; junction bases with no gene match: 3. CDR3 loop: CASSIAGTAYGYTF. The CDR3 region has the DNA TGTGCCAGTAGTATAGCTGGGACAGCCTATGGCTACACCTTC.

This clonotype was picked up many times. The chain recombines TRBV6-4 with TRBJ2-2; D ambiguous. The length of the CDR3 is 12 residues. Trimming left V 2 bases short and J 3 bases short, with 1 base between. Germline loops: CDR1 MRHNA, CDR2 SNTAGT. The CDR3 coding sequence is TGTGCCAGCAGTGACGACACCGGGGAGCTGTTTTTT. It encodes CASSDDTGELFF.

This clonotype turned up a few times. The chain carries TRBV20-1 and TRBJ2-1; D is undetermined. The V and J ends lost 2 bases and 7 bases respectively, with 9 bases between them. The CDR3 is made up of 12 amino acids. Germline values: CDR1 DFQATT, CDR2 SNEGSKA (reference sequence). The CDR3 DNA reads as TGCAGTGCTAGATACGGGTTAAATGAGCAGTTCTTC. This translates into CSARYGLNEQFF.

Ten or more counts support this clonotype. The genes are TRBV20-1 and TRBJ2-7; D gene ambiguous. CDR3 length equals 16 residues. With 1 base removed from V and 1 base from J, the gap between germline ends came to 17 bases. In germline, CDR1 is DFQATT, CDR2 SNEGSKA (reference sequence). The chain's CDR3 is CSARGPWQEFSYEQYF. The CDR3 nucleotides are TGCAGTGCTAGAGGCCCATGGCAGGAGTTTTCCTACGAGCAGTACTTC.